This TCR beta chain came from a study of blood T cells in healthy people across ages. This clonotype was observed a few times. Its antigen is unidentified. Germline CDR1 SGHRS, CDR2 YFSETQ. CDR3 length equals 13 residues. V lost 0 bases, J lost 7 bases, and 2 bases stayed unmatched. Notes on the study in general: While age rose, TCR beta diversity per million T cells dropped in a roughly linear way.

Per-sample yields of isolated PBMCs were at least 6 million. Together with a sample-barcoded 5' primer, a J-beta primer mix was included in a second PCR lasting about 7 to 11 cycles. TCRdb re-derived calls from the 5' RACE reads in MiXCR, one entry per CDR3 protein. The table shows 750,000 to 950,000 distinct CDR3 sequences, with just under 30% occurring only once. This sample was shared with a second study, whose subject was T cells of mothers and their children. That report notes: Each donor was one of three healthy Caucasian mothers or one of their six children. cDNA was synthesized from all extracted RNA at about 1.5 ug per reaction.

The TCR sequence derives from a woman aged 40 to 50 in good health. Material: blood. The chain employs TRBV5-1 and TRBJ1-1; 8 bases fit TRBD1. CDR3 sequence (DNA): TGCGCCAGCAGCTTGGCCGGACAGGGTGAAGCTTTCTTT. Residues: CASSLAGQGEAFF. Filled out from reference TRBV5-1 and TRBJ1-1, the complete variable domain reads KAGVTQTPRYLIKTRGQQVTLSCSPISGHRSVSWYQQTPGQGLQFLFEYFSETQRNKGNFPGRFSGRQFSNSRSEMNVSTLELGDSALYLCASSLAGQGEAFFGQGTRLTVV.